The 27 T cell receptor beta chains below were found in one sample sequenced in a study of T cells in Graves' hyperthyroidism and ophthalmopathy. RNA transcripts were the template for amplifying TCR beta CDR3 regions. The HTBI set primed first-round TCR CDR3 RT-PCR. MiXCR, run by TCRdb on the multiplex PCR reads, gives a single entry per CDR3 protein. Of fewer than 750,000 distinct CDR3 sequences in the sample, roughly 14% were seen once. Sequencing was done on a sample of blood. Receptors were obtained from a woman between 40 and 55 years old with Graves' ophthalmopathy.

This clonotype was counted between two and nine times. J is TRBJ2-5 and V is TRBV5-1; 11 bases fit TRBD2. CDR3 length: 17 amino acids. CDR1 SGHRS and CDR2 YFSETQ come from the germline V gene. V lost 2 bases to trimming and J lost 1 base; unmatched junction nucleotides: 7. CDR3 sequence (DNA): TGCGCCAGCAGCTTACTCCCGGGACTAGCGGCCCAAGAGACCCAGTACTTC. Its protein product is CASSLLPGLAAQETQYF. Full variable domain (outside the CDR3, taken from reference TRBV5-1 and TRBJ2-5): KAGVTQTPRYLIKTRGQQVTLSCSPISGHRSVSWYQQTPGQGLQFLFEYFSETQRNKGNFPGRFSGRQFSNSRSEMNVSTLELGDSALYLCASSLLPGLAAQETQYFGPGTRLLVL.

V usage is TRBV6-5 and J usage is TRBJ1-1; D is possibly TRBD1 (5 bases). This CDR3 spans 14 amino acids. V was shortened by 6 bases and J by 8 bases, with 19 bases between the two germline ends. Germline loops: CDR1 MNHEY, CDR2 SVGAGI. Written as DNA, the CDR3 is TGTGCCAGCAGCTTAGTGGCGGGACGGCGAGAAGCTTTCTTT. It codes for CASSLVAGRREAFF.

V gene TRBV6-1 combines with J gene TRBJ2-7, with a possible D match to TRBD2 (6 bases). V was shortened by 7 bases and J by 4 bases, with 17 bases between the two germline ends. Germline V CDR1 and CDR2: MNHNS, SASEGT. There are 14 residues in the CDR3. CDR3 in DNA: TGTGCCAGCACCATCCGATCTGGGACTTACGAGCAGTACTTC. The encoded protein is CASTIRSGTYEQYF.

Ten or more counts support this clonotype. This chain links TRBV12-3 or TRBV12-4 with TRBJ2-7, with 9 positions matching TRBD1. The trim removed 5 bases at V and 6 bases at J, leaving 11 bases unmatched. The CDR3 has 15 residues. CDR3 bases: TGTGCCAGCAGTGGTCCGGGACAGGGCAACGGCGAGCAGTACTTC. Translation: CASSGPGQGNGEQYF.

The table lists this clonotype with a few counts. The V call is TRBV24-1, the J call TRBJ1-1, with unresolved D. V was shortened by 8 bases and J by 12 bases, with 18 bases between the two germline ends. From germline, CDR1 is KGHDR and CDR2 SFDVKD. The CDR3 covers 12 residues. DNA for the CDR3: TGTGCCACCACCCACCCGAGCGGGGATACTTTCTTT. It codes for CATTHPSGDTFF.

In its sample, this clonotype was seen many times. The chain employs TRBV11-2 and TRBJ2-5; D remains ambiguous. The CDR3 extends over 15 amino acids. Per the germline V gene, CDR1 is SGHAT and CDR2 is FQNNGV. The V gene lost 5 bases and the J gene lost 5 bases, with 18 bases spanning the gap. This CDR3 is CASSLLWTDRETQYF. In DNA form, the CDR3 reads TGTGCCAGCAGCCTCCTTTGGACGGATAGGGAGACCCAGTACTTC.

The chain employs TRBV20-1 and TRBJ2-7; TRBD1 might be the D (6 bases). V lost 3 bases and J 2 bases, leaving 11 bases between the germline ends. This CDR3 is built from 13 residues. The V gene's germline CDR1 is DFQATT and CDR2 SNEGSKA (reference sequence). The CDR3 spells CSASPQGPYEQYF. The CDR3, as DNA: TGCAGTGCTAGCCCACAGGGACCCTACGAGCAGTACTTC.

The chain has TRBV12-3 or TRBV12-4 and TRBJ1-5; D may be TRBD1 (5 bases). The CDR3 has 15 amino acids. Trimming shortened V by 2 bases and J by 6 bases, and 14 bases separated the two germline ends. Here the CDR3 DNA reads TGTGCCAGCAGTTTAATGGCAGGGAATGGTCAGCCCCAGCATTTT. This encodes CASSLMAGNGQPQHF.

This clonotype was detected many times. This chain connects TRBV12-3 or TRBV12-4 to TRBJ1-2; D not certain. Trimming took 5 bases from V and 8 from J, leaving 12 bases between them. The CDR3 contains 12 residues. The CDR3 loop reads CASSTTEGGYTF. Written as DNA, the CDR3 is TGTGCCAGCAGTACAACGGAGGGAGGCTACACCTTC.

The rearrangement links TRBV29-1 to TRBJ1-5; no firm D call. Trimming cost V 4 bases and J 4 bases, with 14 bases left between them. Germline CDR1 is SQVTM and CDR2 is ANQGSEA. The CDR3 length is 14 residues. CDR3 in amino acids: CSVGSGVENQPQHF. CDR3 coding DNA: TGCAGCGTTGGTTCTGGCGTCGAAAATCAGCCCCAGCATTTT.

At least ten counts were recorded for this clonotype. The J gene is TRBJ2-7, the V gene TRBV20-1, with 7 positions matching TRBD1. The germline V gene encodes CDR1 DFQATT and CDR2 SNEGSKA (reference sequence). The CDR3 covers 13 residues. The ends lost 6 bases at V and 5 bases at J; junction bases unmatched: 10. The CDR3 is CSATETGLDEQYF. In nucleotides, the CDR3 is TGCAGTGCCACCGAGACAGGGTTGGACGAGCAGTACTTC.

At least ten counts were recorded for this clonotype. The V and J genes are TRBV28 and TRBJ1-5; no firm D call. Germline V gene lookup returns CDR1 MDHEN and CDR2 SYDVKM. The CDR3 is 10 amino acids. V lost 4 bases, J lost 11 bases, and 6 bases lay in between. The CDR3 here is CASSSGTQHF. The CDR3 coding sequence is TGTGCCAGCAGTTCCGGTACCCAGCATTTT.

This clonotype was observed many times. The chain combines TRBV7-9 with TRBJ2-5; D is unresolved. Trimming shortened V by 3 bases and J by 3 bases, and 8 bases separated the two germline ends. CDR3 length: 13 amino acids. Germline loops: CDR1 SEHNR, CDR2 FQNEAQ (reference sequence). Written as DNA, the CDR3 is TGTGCCAGCAGCTTTACACTTGAAGAGACCCAGTACTTC. Translated: CASSFTLEETQYF.

This clonotype was seen many times. The CDR3 DNA sequence: TGTGCCAGCAGCCGACAGAACCTACCCTACGAGCAGTACTTC. This sequence encodes CASSRQNLPYEQYF. This rearrangement joins TRBV27 to TRBJ2-7; tentatively, D is TRBD1 (5 bases). The CDR3 extends over 14 amino acids. Trimming stripped 6 bases from V and 2 bases from J, with 14 bases between. In germline, CDR1 is MNHEY, CDR2 SMNVEV (reference sequence).

This clonotype appeared many times. The V call is TRBV6-1, the J call TRBJ2-7; D uncertain. With 6 bases removed from V and 7 bases from J, the gap between germline ends came to 19 bases. The CDR3 totals 14 residues. CDR1 and CDR2 (germline): MNHNS, SASEGT. CDR3 sequence: CASSEVAGRIEQYF. The CDR3 DNA reads TGTGCCAGCAGCGAGGTAGCCGGGCGTATAGAGCAGTACTTC.

This clonotype showed up just a few times. This rearrangement joins TRBV5-1 to TRBJ2-2, with TRBD1 matching 7 bases. Germline V gene sequence: CDR1 SGHRS, CDR2 YFSETQ. The J segment lost 5 bases and the V segment lost 2 bases, leaving 6 bases of the junction unmatched. CDR3 length: 15 amino acids. CDR3 in DNA: TGCGCCAGCAGCTTCCTAGGGGGCCGGACCGGGGAGCTGTTTTTT. Translated, it gives CASSFLGGRTGELFF.

This clonotype was counted ten times or more. The rearrangement links TRBV6-2 or TRBV6-3 to TRBJ2-7; 10 bases line up with TRBD2. V gave up 2 bases and J gave up 4 bases; unmatched junction bases: 5. The CDR3 contains 15 residues. Per germline, CDR1 MNHEY and CDR2 SVGEGT. The CDR3 sequence is CASSYEASGSYEQYF. CDR3 bases: TGTGCCAGCAGTTACGAGGCTAGCGGGAGTTACGAGCAGTACTTC.

This clonotype was found a few times. The chain couples TRBV6-2 or TRBV6-3 to TRBJ2-5; perhaps D is TRBD1 or TRBD2 (6 bases each). CDR1 and CDR2 from the germline V gene are MNHEY and SVGEGT. The CDR3 has 14 residues. Trimming took 6 bases from V and 4 from J, leaving 15 bases between them. The CDR3 is CASRWGAEGETQYF. CDR3 coding DNA: TGTGCCAGCAGGTGGGGGGCAGAGGGAGAGACCCAGTACTTC.

This clonotype was observed at least ten times. CDR3 DNA sequence: TGTGCCAGCAGCACCAGACAGGGGGCGGTCACCGGGGAGCTGTTTTTT. It translates to CASSTRQGAVTGELFF. J is TRBJ2-2 and V is TRBV9, with 10 bases that match TRBD1. Per germline, CDR1 SGDLS and CDR2 YYNGEE. V shed 4 bases, J shed 4 bases, and the junction held 7 bases outside the gene matches. The length of the CDR3 is 16 residues.

This clonotype was observed many times. This chain joins TRBV27 and TRBJ2-2; D is unclear. The CDR3 has 13 amino acids. The germline V gene encodes CDR1 MNHEY and CDR2 SMNVEV (reference sequence). V lost 5 bases, J lost 6 bases, and 10 bases lay in between. CDR3 sequence reads: CASSPLYPGELFF. The CDR3, as DNA: TGTGCCAGCAGTCCTCTATATCCCGGGGAGCTGTTTTTT.

V and J are TRBV10-3 and TRBJ2-7; D unresolved. Trimming took off 7 bases at V and 1 base at J, with 11 bases between the two ends. Germline V lookup: CDR1 ENHRY, CDR2 SYGVKD. The CDR3 spans 13 residues. The DNA of the CDR3 is TGTGCCATCACCAAGACGGCTTCCTACGAGCAGTACTTC. This codes for CAITKTASYEQYF.

This clonotype came up many times. The rearrangement uses TRBV30 and TRBJ1-1, with D hard to call. The ends were cut back, 2 bases at V and 0 bases at J, with 7 bases in the middle. CDR3 length equals 13 residues. Germline CDR1 is GTSNPN and CDR2 is SVGIG (reference sequence). In DNA, the CDR3 is TGTGCCTGGAGTCCCAGCATGAACACTGAAGCTTTCTTT. As protein: CAWSPSMNTEAFF.

The table lists this clonotype with many counts. The genes are TRBV28 and TRBJ1-2; D gene uncertain. The CDR3 is made up of 15 amino acids. Germline CDR1 and CDR2: MDHEN and SYDVKM. Trimming pared 3 bases from V and 8 bases from J, leaving 19 bases between. The CDR3 sequence is CASSLFSGEDRGYTF. The CDR3, as DNA: TGTGCCAGCAGTTTGTTCTCCGGGGAGGATAGAGGCTACACCTTC.

Concerning this clonotype itself: Since a much larger clone is just one base distant, this may be a read error. The genes are TRBV18 and TRBJ1-2, with unresolved D. Germline CDR1 KGHSH, CDR2 LQKENI. This CDR3 is built from 13 residues. CDR3 in DNA: TGTGTCAGCTCACCCCCAGCTAACTATGGCTACACCTTC. It translates to CVSSPPANYGYTF. Full variable domain (rest looked up from reference TRBV18 and TRBJ1-2): NAGVMQNPRHLVRRRGQEARLRCSPMKGHSHVYWYRQLPEEGLKFMVYLQKENIIDESGMPKERFSAEFPKEGPSILRIQQVVRGDSAAYFCVSSPPANYGYTFGSGTRLTVV.

This clonotype was detected many times. This chain connects TRBV27 to TRBJ2-5; D gene uncertain. The ends were cut back, 6 bases at V and 6 bases at J, with 14 bases in the middle. Germline-derived CDR1 and CDR2 are MNHEY and SMNVEV (reference sequence). CDR3 length: 13 residues. Here the CDR3 DNA reads TGTGCCAGCAGCCTCGCGGTGGGTCAGACCCAGTACTTC. This codes for CASSLAVGQTQYF.

The CDR3 is CAISESGTEAYEQYF. DNA for the CDR3: TGTGCCATCAGTGAGAGTGGGACAGAGGCCTACGAGCAGTACTTC. The chain couples TRBV10-3 to TRBJ2-7; 7 bases are a match to TRBD1. This CDR3 contains 15 residues. The germline CDR1 and CDR2 sequences are ENHRY and SYGVKD. V lost 2 bases and J lost 2; bases outside the gene matches: 6.

This clonotype was seen repeatedly, ten times or more. The rearrangement joins TRBV27 to TRBJ2-5, with a possible D match to TRBD1 (6 bases). Germline CDR1 and CDR2: MNHEY and SMNVEV (reference sequence). The CDR3 consists of 15 residues. Trimming took off 5 bases at V and 4 bases at J, with 17 bases between the two ends. DNA of the CDR3: TGTGCCAGCAGTAACACCGGGACCAGGGGAGAGACCCAGTACTTC. Translating it yields CASSNTGTRGETQYF.